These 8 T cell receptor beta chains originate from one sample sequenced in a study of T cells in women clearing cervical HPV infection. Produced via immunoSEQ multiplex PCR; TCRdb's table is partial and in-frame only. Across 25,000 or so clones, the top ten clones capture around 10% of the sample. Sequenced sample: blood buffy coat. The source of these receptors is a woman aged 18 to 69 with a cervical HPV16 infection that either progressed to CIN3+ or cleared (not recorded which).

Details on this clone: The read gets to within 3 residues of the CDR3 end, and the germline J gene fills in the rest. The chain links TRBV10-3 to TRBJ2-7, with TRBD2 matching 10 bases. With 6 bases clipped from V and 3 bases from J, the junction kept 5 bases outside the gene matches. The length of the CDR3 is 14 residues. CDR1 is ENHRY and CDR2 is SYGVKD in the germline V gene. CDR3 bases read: TGTGCCATCAGCCCTAGCGGGGGTAGCTACGAG. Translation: CAISPSGGSYE. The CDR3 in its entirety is CAISPSGGSYEQYF.

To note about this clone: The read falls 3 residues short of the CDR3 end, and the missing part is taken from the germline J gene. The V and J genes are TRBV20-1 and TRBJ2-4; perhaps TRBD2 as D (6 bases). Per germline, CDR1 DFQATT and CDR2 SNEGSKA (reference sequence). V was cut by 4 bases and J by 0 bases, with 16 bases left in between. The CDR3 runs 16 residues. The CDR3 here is CSATRVGGLAKNIQYF. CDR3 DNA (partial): TGCAGTGCTACCCGGGTTGGGGGACTAGCCAAAAACATT.

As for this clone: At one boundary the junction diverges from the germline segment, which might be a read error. The CDR3 region is CASREGTDYSPLHF. Partial CDR3 DNA: TGTGCCAGCAGGGAAGGGACAGATTACTCACCC. V gene TRBV6-1 combines with J gene TRBJ1-6; 7 bases are shared with TRBD1. With the read ending 3 residues before the CDR3 end, the germline J gene is used to fill in that end. Germline CDR1 reads MNHNS; CDR2 reads SASEGT. The CDR3 loop spans 14 amino acids.

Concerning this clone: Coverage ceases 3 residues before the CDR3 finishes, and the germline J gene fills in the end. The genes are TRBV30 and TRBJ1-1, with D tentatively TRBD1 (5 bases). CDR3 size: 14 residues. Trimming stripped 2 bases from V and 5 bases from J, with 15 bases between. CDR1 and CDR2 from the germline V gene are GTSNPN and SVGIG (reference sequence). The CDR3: CAWSFRGSGTEAFF. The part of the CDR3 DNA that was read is TGTGCCTGGAGTTTTAGGGGTAGTGGGACTGAA.

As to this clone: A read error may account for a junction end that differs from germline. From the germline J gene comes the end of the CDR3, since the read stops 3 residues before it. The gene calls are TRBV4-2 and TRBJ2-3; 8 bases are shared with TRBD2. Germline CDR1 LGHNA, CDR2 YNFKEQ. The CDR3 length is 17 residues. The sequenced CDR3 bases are TGCGCCAGCAGCCCCGGGGGGGGCAGGGTAGACACAGATACG. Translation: CASSPGGGRVDTDT. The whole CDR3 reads CASSPGGGRVDTDTQYF.

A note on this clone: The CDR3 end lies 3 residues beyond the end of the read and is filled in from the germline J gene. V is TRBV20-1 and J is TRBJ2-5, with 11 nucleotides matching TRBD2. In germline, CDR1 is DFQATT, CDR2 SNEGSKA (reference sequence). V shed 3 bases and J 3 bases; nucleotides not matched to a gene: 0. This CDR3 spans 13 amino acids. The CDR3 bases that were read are TGCAGTGCTAGGACTAGCGGGGAAGAGACC. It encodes CSARTSGEET. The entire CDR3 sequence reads CSARTSGEETQYF.

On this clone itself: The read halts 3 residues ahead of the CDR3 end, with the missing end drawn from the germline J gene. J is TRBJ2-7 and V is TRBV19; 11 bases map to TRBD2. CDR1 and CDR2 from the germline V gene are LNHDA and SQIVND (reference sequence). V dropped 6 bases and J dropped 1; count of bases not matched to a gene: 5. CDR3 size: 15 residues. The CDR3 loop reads CASRPRLAGSYEQYF. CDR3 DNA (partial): TGTGCCAGTAGACCCAGACTAGCGGGGTCCTACGAG.

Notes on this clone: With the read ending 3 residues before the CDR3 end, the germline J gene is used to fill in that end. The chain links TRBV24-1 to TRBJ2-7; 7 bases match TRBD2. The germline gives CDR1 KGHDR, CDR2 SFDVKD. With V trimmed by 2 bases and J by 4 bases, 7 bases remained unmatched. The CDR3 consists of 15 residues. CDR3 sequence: CATSDWASGRYEQYF. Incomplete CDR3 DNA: TGTGCCACCAGTGATTGGGCTAGCGGACGATACGAG.